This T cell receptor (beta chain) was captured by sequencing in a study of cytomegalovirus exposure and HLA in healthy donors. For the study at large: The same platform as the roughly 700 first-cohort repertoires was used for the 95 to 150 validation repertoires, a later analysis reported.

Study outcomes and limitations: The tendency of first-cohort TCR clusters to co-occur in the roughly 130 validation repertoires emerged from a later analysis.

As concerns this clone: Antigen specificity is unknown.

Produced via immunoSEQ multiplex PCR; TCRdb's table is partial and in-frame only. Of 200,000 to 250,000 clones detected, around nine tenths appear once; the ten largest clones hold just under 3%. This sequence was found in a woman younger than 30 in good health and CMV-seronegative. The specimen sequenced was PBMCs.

The CDR3 protein is CSVPSGQSRNEKLFF. As DNA, the CDR3 is TGCAGCGTCCCATCCGGACAGTCCCGGAATGAAAAACTGTTTTTT. This sequence joins TRBV29-1 and TRBJ1-4; D perhaps matches TRBD1 (6 bases). The germline gives CDR1 SQVTM, CDR2 ANQGSEA. This CDR3 contains 15 residues. Trimming took off 6 bases at V and 5 bases at J, with 19 bases between the two ends.